The clone carrying this T cell receptor beta chain appeared a few times. The antigen remains undetermined. The V gene end was trimmed by 4 bases and the J gene end by 4 bases; junction bases not matched to a gene: 6. There are 14 residues in the CDR3. Germline CDR1 is SGHVS and CDR2 is FNYEAQ. This record comes from a study of T cells in Graves' hyperthyroidism and ophthalmopathy. Amplification targeted TCR beta CDR3 regions from RNA transcripts. Carried out on the TCR CDR3, a first-round RT-PCR used the HTBI primer set. TCRdb passed the multiplex PCR reads through MiXCR, listing each CDR3 protein once. Of roughly 500,000 distinct CDR3 sequences listed, around 43% are singletons. General study points: Also found in blood were most expanded thyroid clonotypes above 0.001. Separation of ophthalmopathy from stable hyperthyroidism was achieved by a 13 V-J model.

Those patients with uncontrolled infection, other autoimmune disease, pregnancy or lactation were excluded. Diagnoses used clinical symptoms, serum thyroxine and TRAb, thyroid ultrasound and orbital computed tomography. Material: peripheral blood or thyroid tissue (not recorded which). The V and J genes are TRBV7-6 and TRBJ1-2; TRBD1 aligns across 7 bases. This receptor was taken from an adult woman with Graves' disease, either hyperthyroidism or ophthalmopathy (not recorded which). CDR3: CASSYSGTAYGYTF. In nucleotides, the CDR3 is TGTGCCAGCAGCTACTCCGGGACAGCCTATGGCTACACCTTC.